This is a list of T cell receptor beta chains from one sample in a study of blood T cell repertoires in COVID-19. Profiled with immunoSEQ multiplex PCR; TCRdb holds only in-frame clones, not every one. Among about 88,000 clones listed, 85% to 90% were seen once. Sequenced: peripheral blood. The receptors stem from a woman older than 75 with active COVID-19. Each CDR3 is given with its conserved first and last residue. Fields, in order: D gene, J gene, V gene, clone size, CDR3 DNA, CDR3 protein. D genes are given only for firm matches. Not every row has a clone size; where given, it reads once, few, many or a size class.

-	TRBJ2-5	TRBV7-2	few	TGTGCCAGCAGCTTAATGCGGGCGGAGACCCAGTACTTC	CASSLMRAETQYF
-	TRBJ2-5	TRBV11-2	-	TGTGCCAGCAGCCCCCAGGAGACCCAGTACTTC	CASSPQETQYF
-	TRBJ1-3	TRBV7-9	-	TGTGCCAGCAGCTTTGCGGACAGTTGGCCCGGAAACACCATATATTTT	CASSFADSWPGNTIYF
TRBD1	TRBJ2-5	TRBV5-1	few	TGCGCCAGCAGCTTGGGCGCAGGGGGAGAGACCCAGTACTTC	CASSLGAGGETQYF
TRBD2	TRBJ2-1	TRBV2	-	TGTGCCAGCAGTGGACTAGCGGGAGGCATCAATGAGCAGTTCTTC	CASSGLAGGINEQFF
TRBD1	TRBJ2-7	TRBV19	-	TGTGCCACAACGGGGCAGGGGGCTTCCGAGCAGTACTTC	CATTGQGASEQYF
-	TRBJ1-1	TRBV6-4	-	TGTGCCAGCACCCCCTGGGACCTGGGAGGCACTGAAGCTTTCTTT	CASTPWDLGGTEAFF
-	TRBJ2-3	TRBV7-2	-	TGTGCCAGCAGCTCGTCACAGGGCCGCACAGATACGCAGTATTTT	CASSSSQGRTDTQYF
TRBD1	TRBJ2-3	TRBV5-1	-	TGCGCCAGCAGCCCGACAGGGCCGTCCACAGATACGCAGTATTTT	CASSPTGPSTDTQYF
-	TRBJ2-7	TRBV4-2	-	TGTGCCAGCAGCCAAGGGGGGCACGAGCAGTACTTC	CASSQGGHEQYF